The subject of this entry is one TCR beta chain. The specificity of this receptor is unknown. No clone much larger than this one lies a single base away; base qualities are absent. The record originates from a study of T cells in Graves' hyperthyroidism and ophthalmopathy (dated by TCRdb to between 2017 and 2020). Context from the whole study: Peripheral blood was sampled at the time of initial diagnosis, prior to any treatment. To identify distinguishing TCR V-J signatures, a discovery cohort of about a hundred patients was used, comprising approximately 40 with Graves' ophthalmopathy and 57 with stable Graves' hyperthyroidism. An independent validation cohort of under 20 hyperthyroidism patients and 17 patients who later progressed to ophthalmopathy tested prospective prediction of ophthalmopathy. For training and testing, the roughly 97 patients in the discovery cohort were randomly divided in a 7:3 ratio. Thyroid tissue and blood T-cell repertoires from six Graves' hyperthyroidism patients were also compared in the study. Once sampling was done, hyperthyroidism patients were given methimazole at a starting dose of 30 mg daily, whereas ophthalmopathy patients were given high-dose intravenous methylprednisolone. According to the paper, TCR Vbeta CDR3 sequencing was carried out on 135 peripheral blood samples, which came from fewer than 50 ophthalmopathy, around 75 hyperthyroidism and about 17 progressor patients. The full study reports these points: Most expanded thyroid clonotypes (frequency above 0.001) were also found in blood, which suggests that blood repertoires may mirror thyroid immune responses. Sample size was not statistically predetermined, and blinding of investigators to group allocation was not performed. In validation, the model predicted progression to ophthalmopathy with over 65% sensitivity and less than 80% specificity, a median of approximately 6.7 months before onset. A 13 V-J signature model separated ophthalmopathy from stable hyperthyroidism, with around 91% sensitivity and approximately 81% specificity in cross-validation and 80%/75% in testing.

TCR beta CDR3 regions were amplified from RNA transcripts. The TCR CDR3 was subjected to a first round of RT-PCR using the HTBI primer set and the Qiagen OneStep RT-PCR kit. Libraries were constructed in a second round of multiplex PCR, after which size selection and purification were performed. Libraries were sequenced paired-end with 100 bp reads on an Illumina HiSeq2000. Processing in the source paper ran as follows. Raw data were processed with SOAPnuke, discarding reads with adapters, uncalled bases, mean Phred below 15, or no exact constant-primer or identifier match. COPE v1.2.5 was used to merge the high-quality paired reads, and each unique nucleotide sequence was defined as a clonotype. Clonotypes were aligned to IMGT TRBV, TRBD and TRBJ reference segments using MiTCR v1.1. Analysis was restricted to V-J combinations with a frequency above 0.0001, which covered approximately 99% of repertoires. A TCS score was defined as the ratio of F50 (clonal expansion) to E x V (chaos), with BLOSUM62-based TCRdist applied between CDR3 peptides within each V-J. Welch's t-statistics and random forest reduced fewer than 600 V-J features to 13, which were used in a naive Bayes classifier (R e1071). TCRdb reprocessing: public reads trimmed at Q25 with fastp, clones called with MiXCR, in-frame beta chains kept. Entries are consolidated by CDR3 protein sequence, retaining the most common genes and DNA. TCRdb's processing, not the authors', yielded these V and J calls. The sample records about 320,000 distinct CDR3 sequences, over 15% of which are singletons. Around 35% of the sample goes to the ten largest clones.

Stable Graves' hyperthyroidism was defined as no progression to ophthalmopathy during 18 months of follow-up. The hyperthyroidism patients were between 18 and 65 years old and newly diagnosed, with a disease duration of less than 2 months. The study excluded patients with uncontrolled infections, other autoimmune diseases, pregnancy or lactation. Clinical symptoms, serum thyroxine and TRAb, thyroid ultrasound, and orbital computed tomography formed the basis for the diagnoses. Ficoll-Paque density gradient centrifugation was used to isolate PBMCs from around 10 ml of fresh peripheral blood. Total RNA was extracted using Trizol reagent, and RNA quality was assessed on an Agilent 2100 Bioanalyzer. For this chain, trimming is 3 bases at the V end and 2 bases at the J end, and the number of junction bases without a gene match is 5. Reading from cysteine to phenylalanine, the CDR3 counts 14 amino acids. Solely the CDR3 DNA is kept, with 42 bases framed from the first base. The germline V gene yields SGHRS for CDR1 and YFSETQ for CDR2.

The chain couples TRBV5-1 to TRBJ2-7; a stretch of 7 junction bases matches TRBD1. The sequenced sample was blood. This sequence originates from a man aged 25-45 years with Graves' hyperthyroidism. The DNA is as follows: TGCGCCAGCAGCTGGGACAGACATACCTACGAGCAGTACTTC. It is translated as CASSWDRHTYEQYF. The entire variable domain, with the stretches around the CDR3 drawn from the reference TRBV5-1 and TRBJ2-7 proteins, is KAGVTQTPRYLIKTRGQQVTLSCSPISGHRSVSWYQQTPGQGLQFLFEYFSETQRNKGNFPGRFSGRQFSNSRSEMNVSTLELGDSALYLCASSWDRHTYEQYFGPGTRLTVT.